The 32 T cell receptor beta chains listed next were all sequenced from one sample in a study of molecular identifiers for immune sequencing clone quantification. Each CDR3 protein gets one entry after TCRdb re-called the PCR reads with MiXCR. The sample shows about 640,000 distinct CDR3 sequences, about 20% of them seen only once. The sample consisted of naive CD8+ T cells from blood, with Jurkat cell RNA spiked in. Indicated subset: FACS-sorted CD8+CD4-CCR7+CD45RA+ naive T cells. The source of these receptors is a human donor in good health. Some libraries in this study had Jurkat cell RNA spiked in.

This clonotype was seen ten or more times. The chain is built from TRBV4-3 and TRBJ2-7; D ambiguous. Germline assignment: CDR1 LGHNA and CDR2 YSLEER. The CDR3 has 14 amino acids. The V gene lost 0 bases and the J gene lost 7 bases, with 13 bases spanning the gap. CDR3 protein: CASSQDASPGEQYF. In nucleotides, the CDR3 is TGCGCCAGCAGCCAAGATGCGAGCCCTGGAGAGCAGTACTTC.

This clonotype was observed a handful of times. CDR3 loop: CAWSVATGTEAFF. CDR3 bases: TGTGCCTGGAGTGTAGCCACGGGCACTGAAGCTTTCTTT. The chain recombines TRBV30 with TRBJ1-1, with no clear D. This CDR3 is 13 amino acids long. The V end lost 0 bases, the J end lost 4 bases, and 9 bases lay between the germline ends. Germline CDR1 reads GTSNPN; CDR2 reads SVGIG (reference sequence).

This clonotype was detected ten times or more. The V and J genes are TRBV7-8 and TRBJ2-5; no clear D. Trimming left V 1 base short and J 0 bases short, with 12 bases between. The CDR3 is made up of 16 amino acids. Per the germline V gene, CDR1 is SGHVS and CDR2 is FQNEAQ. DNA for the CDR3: TGTGCCAGCAGCTTAGATGAAACAAAGTACCAAGAGACCCAGTACTTC. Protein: CASSLDETKYQETQYF.

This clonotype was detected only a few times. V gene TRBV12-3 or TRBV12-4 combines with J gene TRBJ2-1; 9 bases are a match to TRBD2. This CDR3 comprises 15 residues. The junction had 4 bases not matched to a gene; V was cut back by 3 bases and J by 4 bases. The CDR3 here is CASSFGTSPYNEQFF. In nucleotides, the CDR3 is TGTGCCAGCAGTTTCGGGACTAGCCCTTACAATGAGCAGTTCTTC.

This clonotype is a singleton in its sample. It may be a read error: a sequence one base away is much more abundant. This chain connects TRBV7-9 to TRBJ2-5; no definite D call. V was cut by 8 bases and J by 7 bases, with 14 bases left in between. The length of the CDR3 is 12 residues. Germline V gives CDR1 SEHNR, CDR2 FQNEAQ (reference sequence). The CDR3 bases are TGTGCCAGCGGCTCCCAGGACGGGACCCAGTACTTC. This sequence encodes CASGSQDGTQYF.

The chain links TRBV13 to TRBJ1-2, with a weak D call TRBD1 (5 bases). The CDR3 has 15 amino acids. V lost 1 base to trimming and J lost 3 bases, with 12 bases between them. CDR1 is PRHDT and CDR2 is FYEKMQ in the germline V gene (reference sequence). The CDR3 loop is CASSLEGSLDYGYTF. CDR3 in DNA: TGTGCCAGCAGCTTAGAGGGGTCATTGGACTATGGCTACACCTTC.

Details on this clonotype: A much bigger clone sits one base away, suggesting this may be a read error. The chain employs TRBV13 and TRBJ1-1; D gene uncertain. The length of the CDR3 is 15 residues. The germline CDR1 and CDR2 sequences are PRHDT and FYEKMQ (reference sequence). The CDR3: CASSYPIGVNTEVFF. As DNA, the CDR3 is TGTGCCAGCAGCTATCCAATTGGGGTGAACACTGAAGTTTTCTTT.

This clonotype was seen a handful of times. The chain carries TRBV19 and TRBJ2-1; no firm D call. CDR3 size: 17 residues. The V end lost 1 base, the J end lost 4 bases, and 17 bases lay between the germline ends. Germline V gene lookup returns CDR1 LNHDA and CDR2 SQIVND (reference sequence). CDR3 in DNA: TGTGCCAGTAGTATAGTTTGGAATAGCCCCGGGTACAATGAGCAGTTCTTC. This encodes CASSIVWNSPGYNEQFF.

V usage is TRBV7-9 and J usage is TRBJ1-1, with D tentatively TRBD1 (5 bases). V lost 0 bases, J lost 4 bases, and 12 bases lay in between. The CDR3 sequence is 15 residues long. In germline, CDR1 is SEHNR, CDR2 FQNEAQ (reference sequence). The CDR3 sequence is CASSLAQGMSTEAFF. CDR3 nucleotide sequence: TGTGCCAGCAGCTTAGCGCAGGGAATGAGCACTGAAGCTTTCTTT.

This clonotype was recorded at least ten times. CDR3 sequence (DNA): TGTGCCTGGAGTGGCAGTTCCTTGGGTAACGAGCAGTACTTC. It encodes CAWSGSSLGNEQYF. The genes are TRBV30 and TRBJ2-7; D remains ambiguous. This CDR3 is 14 amino acids long. The ends were cut back, 1 base at V and 5 bases at J, with 15 bases in the middle. Germline CDR1 is GTSNPN and CDR2 is SVGIG (reference sequence).

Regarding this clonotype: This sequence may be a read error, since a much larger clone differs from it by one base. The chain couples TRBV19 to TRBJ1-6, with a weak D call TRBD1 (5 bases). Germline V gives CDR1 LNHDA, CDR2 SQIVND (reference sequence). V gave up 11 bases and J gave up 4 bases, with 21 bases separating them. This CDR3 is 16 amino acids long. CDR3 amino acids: CAAPHLTGTYNSPLHF. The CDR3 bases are TGTGCCGCCCCCCATTTGACCGGGACGTATAATTCACCCCTCCACTTT. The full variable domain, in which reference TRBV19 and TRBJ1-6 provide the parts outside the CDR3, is DGGITQSPKYLFRKEGQNVTLSCEQNLNHDAMYWYRQDPGQGLRLIYYSQIVNDFQKGDIAEGYSVSREKKESFPLTVTSAQKNPTAFYLCAAPHLTGTYNSPLHFGNGTRLTVT.

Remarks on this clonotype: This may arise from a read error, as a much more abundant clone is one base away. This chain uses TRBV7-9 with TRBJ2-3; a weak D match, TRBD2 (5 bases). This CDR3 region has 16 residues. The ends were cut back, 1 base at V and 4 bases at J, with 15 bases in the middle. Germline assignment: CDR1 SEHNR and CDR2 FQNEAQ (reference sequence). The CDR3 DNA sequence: TGTGCCAGCAGCTTAGGACTATCCGTTAGCGCAGATACGCAGTATTTT. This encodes CASSLGLSVSADTQYF.

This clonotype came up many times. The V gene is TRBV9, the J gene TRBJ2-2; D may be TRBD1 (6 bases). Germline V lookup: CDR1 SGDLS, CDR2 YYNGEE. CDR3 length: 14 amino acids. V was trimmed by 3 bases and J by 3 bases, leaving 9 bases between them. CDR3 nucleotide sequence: TGTGCCAGCAGCGAGTACAGGGACACCGGGGAGCTGTTTTTT. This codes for CASSEYRDTGELFF.

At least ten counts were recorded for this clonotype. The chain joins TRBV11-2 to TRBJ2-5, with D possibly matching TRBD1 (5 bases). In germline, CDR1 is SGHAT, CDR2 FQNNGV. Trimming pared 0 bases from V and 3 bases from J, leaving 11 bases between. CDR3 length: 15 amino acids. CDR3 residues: CASSLDPGLEETQYF. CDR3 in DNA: TGTGCCAGCAGCTTAGACCCAGGGCTCGAAGAGACCCAGTACTTC.

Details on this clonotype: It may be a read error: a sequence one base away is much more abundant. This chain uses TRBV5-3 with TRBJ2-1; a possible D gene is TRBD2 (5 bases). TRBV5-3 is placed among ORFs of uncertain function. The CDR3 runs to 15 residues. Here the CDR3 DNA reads TGTGCCAGCAGAACGGACTCGAGCTCCCACAATGAGCAGTTCTTC. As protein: CASRTDSSSHNEQFF.

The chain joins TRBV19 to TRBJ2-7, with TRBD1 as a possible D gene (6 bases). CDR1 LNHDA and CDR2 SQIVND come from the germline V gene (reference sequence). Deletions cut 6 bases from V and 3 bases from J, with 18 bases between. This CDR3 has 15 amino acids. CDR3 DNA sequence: TGTGCCAGTAGAGACAGGTCTAAGGGTCGCTACGAGCAGTACTTC. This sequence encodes CASRDRSKGRYEQYF.

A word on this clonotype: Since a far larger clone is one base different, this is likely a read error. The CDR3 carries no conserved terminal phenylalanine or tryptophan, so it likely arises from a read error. The CDR3 loop is CASSLQSYEQYL. The CDR3, as DNA: TGTGCCAGCAGCCTACAGTCCTACGAGCAGTACCTC. The chain has TRBV5-6 and TRBJ2-7; no definite D call. The CDR3 length is 12 residues. Germline values: CDR1 SGHDT, CDR2 YYEEEE. V lost 4 bases, J lost 1 base, and 6 bases lay in between.

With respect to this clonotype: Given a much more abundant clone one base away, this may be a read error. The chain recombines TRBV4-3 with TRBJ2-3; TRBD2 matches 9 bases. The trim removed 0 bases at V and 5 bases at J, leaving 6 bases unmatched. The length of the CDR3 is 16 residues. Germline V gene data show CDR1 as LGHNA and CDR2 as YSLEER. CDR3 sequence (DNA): TGCGCCAGCAGCCAAGATTGGCTAGCGGGGAAAGATACGCAGTATTTT. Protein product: CASSQDWLAGKDTQYF.

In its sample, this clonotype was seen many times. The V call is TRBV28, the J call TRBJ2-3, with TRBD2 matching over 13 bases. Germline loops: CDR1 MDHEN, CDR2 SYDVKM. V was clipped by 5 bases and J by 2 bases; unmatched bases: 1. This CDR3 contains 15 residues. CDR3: CASSGLAGDTDTQYF. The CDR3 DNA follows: TGTGCCAGCAGTGGACTAGCGGGGGACACAGATACGCAGTATTTT.

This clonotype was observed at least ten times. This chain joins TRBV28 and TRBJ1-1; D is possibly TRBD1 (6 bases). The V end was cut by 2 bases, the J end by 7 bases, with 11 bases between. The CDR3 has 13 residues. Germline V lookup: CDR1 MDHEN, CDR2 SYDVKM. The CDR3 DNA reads TGTGCCAGCAGTTTAGGGTGGACAGTTGAAGCTTTCTTT. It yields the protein CASSLGWTVEAFF.

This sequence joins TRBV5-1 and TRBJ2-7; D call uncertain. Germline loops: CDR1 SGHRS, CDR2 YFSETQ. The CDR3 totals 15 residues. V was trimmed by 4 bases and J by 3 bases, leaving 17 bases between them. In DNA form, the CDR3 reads TGCGCCAGCAGCCCCCCCCGTGGCAGAAACTACGAGCAGTACTTC. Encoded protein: CASSPPRGRNYEQYF.

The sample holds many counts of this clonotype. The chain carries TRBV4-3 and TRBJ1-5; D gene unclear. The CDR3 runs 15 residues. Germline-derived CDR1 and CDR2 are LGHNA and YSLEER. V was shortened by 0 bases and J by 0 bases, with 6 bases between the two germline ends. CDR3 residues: CASSQESGSNQPQHF. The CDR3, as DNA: TGCGCCAGCAGCCAAGAATCGGGTAGCAATCAGCCCCAGCATTTT.

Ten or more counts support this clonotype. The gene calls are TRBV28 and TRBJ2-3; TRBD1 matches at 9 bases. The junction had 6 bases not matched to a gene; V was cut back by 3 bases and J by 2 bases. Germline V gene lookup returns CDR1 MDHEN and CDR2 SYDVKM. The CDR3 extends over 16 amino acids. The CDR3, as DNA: TGTGCCAGCAGTTTCTCTTGGACAGGGGACACAGATACGCAGTATTTT. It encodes CASSFSWTGDTDTQYF.

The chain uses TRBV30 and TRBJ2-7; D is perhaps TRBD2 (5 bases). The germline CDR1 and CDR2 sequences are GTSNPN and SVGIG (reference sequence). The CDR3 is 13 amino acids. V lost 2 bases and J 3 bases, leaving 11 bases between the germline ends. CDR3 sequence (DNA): TGTGCCTGGAGTCGAGGGTTGGGCTACGAGCAGTACTTC. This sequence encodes CAWSRGLGYEQYF.

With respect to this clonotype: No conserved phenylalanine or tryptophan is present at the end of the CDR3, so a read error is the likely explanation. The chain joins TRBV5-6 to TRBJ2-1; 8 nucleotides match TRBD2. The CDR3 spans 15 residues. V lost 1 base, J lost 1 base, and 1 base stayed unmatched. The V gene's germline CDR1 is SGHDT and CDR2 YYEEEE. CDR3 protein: CASSLLAGSYNEQFL. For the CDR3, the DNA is TGTGCCAGCAGCTTGTTAGCGGGGTCCTACAATGAGCAGTTCCTC.

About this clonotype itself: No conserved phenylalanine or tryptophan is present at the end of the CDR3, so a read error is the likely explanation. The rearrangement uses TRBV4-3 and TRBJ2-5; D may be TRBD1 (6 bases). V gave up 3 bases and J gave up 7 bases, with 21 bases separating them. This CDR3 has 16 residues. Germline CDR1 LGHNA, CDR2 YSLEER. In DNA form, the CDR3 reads TGCGCCAGCAGCCAGGGCACAACAGGGATATGGGTGACCCAGTACCTC. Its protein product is CASSQGTTGIWVTQYL.

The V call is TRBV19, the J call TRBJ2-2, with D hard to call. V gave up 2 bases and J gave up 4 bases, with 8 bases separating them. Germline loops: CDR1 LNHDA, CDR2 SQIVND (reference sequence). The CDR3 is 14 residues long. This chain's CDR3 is CASSIYVGTGELFF. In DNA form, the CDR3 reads TGTGCCAGTAGTATATACGTGGGCACCGGGGAGCTGTTTTTT.

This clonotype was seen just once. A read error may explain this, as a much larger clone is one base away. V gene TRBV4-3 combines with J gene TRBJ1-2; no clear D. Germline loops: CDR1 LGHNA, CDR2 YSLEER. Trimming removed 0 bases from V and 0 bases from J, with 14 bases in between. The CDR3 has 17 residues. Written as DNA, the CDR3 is TGCGCCAGCAGCCAAGATAAAGGCGAACGAACTAACTATGGCTACACCTTC. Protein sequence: CASSQDKGERTNYGYTF.

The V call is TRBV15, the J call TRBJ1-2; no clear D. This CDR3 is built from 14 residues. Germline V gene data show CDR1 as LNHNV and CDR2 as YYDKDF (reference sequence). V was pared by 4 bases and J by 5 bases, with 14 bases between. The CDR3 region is CATSTDTVLYGYTF. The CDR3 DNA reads TGTGCCACCAGCACCGATACCGTTTTGTATGGCTACACCTTC.

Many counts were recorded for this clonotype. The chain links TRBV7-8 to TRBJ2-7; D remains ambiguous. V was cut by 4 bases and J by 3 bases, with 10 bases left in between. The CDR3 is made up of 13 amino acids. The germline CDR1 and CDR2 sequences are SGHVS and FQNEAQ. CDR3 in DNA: TGTGCCAGCAGCTACCTCTCCGGCTACGAGCAGTACTTC. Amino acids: CASSYLSGYEQYF. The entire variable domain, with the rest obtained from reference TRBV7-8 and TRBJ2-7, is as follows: GAGVSQSPRYKVAKRGQDVALRCDPISGHVSLFWYQQALGQGPEFLTYFQNEAQLDKSGLPSDRFFAERPEGSVSTLKIQRTQQEDSAVYLCASSYLSGYEQYFGPGTRLTVT.

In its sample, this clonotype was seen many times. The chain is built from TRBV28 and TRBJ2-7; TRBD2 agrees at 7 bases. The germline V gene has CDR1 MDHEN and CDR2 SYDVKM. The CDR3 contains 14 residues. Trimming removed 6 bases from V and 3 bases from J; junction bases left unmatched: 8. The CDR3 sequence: CASRAGGGIYEQYF. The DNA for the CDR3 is TGTGCCAGCAGGGCGGGCGGGGGTATCTACGAGCAGTACTTC. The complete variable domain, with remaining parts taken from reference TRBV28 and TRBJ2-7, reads DVKVTQSSRYLVKRTGEKVFLECVQDMDHENMFWYRQDPGLGLRLIYFSYDVKMKEKGDIPEGYSVSREKKERFSLILESASTNQTSMYLCASRAGGGIYEQYFGPGTRLTVT.

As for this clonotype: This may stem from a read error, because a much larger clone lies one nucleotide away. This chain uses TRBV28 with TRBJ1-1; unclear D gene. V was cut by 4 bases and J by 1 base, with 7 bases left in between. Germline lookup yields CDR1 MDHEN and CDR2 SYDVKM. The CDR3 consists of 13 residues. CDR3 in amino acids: CASSSNGNTEAFF. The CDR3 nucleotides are TGTGCCAGCAGTTCGAACGGGAACACTGAAGCTTTCTTT.